This T cell receptor beta chain was sequenced during a study of vaccination and CD4 T cells after COVID-19. Regarding the study as a whole: A median about 83% of convalescent patients' SARS-CoV-2-reactive clones emerged only after vaccination.

About this clonotype itself: Its antigen is unidentified.

The treatment: roughly 11-day PBMC culture with coronavirus spike peptide pools or control peptides (ViraFEST assay). The CDR3 covers 13 residues. Germline-derived CDR1 and CDR2 are MRHNA and SNTAGT. V gave up 10 bases and J gave up 8 bases, with 19 bases separating them. Cultured CD4+ T-cell DNA underwent Oncomine TCR Beta short-read sequencing. Researchers extracted genomic DNA from CD4+ T cells that had been cultured. TCRdb re-analysed the PCR reads in MiXCR, keeping a single row per CDR3 protein. Among around 14,000 distinct CDR3 sequences listed, around half were seen once. V usage is TRBV6-4 and J usage is TRBJ2-3; D remains unclear. Material for sequencing was CD4+ T cells from blood, cultured in vitro. The origin of this receptor is a human donor who had recovered from COVID-19. The CDR3 coding sequence is TGTGCCACGTCGGCGGCCCGGCTGGGTACGCAGTATTTT. Translated, it gives CATSAARLGTQYF.